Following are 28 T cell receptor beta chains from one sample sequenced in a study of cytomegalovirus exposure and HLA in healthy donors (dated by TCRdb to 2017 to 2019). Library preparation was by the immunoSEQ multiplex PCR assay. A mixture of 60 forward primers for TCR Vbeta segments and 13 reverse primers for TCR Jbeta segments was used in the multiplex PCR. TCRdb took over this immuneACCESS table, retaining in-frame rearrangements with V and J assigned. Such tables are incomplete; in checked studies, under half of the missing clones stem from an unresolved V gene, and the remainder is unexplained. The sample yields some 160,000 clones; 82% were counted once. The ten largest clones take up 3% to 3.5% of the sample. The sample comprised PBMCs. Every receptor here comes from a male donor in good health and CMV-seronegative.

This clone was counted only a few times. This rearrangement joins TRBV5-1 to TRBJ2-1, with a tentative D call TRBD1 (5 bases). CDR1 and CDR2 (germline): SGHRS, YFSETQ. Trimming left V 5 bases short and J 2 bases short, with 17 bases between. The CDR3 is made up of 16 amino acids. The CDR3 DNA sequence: TGCGCCAGCAGATCCGACAGCCTGATCCCCTACAATGAGCAGTTCTTC. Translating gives CASRSDSLIPYNEQFF.

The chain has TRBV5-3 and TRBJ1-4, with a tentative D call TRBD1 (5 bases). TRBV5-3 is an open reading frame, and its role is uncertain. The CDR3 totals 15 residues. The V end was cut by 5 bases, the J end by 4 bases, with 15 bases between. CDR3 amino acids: CARRPDRADNEKLFF. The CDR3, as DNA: TGTGCCAGAAGACCTGACAGAGCAGATAATGAAAAACTGTTTTTT.

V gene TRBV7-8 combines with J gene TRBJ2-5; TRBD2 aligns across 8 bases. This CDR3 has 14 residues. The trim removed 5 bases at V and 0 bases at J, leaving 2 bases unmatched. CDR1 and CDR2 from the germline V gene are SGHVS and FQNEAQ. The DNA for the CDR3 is TGTGCCAGCAGCGAGACTAGCGACCAAGAGACCCAGTACTTC. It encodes CASSETSDQETQYF.

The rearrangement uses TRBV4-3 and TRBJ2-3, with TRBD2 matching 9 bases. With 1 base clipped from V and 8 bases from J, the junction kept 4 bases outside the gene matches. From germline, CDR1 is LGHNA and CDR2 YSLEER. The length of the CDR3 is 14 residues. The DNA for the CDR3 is TGCGCCAGCAGCCAAGGAGCGGGAGGTGTTACGCAGTATTTT. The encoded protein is CASSQGAGGVTQYF.

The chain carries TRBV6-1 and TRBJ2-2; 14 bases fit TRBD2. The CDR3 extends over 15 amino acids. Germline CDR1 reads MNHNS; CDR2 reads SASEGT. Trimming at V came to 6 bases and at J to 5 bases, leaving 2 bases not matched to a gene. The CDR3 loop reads CASSGLAGGTGELFF. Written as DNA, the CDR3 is TGTGCCAGCAGCGGACTAGCGGGAGGAACCGGGGAGCTGTTTTTT.

CDR3 bases: TGTGCCAGCAGCCTCACGGGGGTTAACTATGGCTACACCTTC. This encodes CASSLTGVNYGYTF. This rearrangement joins TRBV28 to TRBJ1-2, with a possible D match to TRBD1 (5 bases). Germline CDR1 and CDR2: MDHEN and SYDVKM. V lost 6 bases and J lost 1, with 12 bases in between. This CDR3 is 14 amino acids long.

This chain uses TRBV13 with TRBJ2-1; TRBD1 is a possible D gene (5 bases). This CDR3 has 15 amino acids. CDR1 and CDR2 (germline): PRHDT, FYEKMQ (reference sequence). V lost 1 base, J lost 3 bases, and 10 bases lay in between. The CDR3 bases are TGTGCCAGCAGCTTAGCGGGCAGGGTCTACAATGAGCAGTTCTTC. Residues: CASSLAGRVYNEQFF.

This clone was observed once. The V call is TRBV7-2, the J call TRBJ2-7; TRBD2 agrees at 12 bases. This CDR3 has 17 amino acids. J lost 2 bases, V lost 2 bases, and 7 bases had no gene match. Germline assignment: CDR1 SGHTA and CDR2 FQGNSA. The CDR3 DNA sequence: TGTGCCAGCAGCTTAAGGACTAGCGGGGAATTCCCCTACGAGCAGTACTTC. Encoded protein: CASSLRTSGEFPYEQYF. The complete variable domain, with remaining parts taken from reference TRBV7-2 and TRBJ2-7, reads GAGVSQSPSNKVTEKGKDVELRCDPISGHTALYWYRQSLGQGLEFLIYFQGNSAPDKSGLPSDRFSAERTGGSVSTLTIQRTQQEDSAVYLCASSLRTSGEFPYEQYFGPGTRLTVT.

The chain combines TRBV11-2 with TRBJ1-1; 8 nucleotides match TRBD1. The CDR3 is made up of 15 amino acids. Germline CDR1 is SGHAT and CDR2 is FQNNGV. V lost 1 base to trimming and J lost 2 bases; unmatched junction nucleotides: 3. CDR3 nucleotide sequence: TGTGCCAGCAGCTTAGTGGCAGGGGGCAACACTGAAGCTTTCTTT. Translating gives CASSLVAGGNTEAFF. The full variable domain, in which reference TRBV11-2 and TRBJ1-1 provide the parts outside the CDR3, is EAGVAQSPRYKIIEKRQSVAFWCNPISGHATLYWYQQILGQGPKLLIQFQNNGVVDDSQLPKDRFSAERLKGVDSTLKIQPAKLEDSAVYLCASSLVAGGNTEAFFGQGTRLTVV.

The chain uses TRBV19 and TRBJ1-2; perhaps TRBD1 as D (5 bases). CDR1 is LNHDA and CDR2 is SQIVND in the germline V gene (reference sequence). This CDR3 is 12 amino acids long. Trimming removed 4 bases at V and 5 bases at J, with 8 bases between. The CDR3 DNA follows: TGTGCCAGTAGTAGGGGGGGGTATGGCTACACCTTC. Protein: CASSRGGYGYTF.

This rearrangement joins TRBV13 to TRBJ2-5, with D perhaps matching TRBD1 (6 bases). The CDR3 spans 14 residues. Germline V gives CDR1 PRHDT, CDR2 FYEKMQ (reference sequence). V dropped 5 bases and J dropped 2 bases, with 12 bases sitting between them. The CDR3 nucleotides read TGTGCCAGCAGCCCACAGGGTTATCAAGAGACCCAGTACTTC. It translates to CASSPQGYQETQYF.

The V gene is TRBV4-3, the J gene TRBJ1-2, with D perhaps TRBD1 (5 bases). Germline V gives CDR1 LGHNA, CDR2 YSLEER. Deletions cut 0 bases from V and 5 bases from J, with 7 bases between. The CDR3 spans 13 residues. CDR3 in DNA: TGCGCCAGCAGCCAAGAAGGGGATTATGGCTACACCTTC. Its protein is CASSQEGDYGYTF.

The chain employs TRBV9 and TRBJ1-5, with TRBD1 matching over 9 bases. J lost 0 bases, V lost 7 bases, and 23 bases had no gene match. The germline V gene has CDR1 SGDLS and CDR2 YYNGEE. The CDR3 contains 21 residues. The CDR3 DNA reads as TGTGCCAGCTGCCTCGCGTTGGACCCGGGACAGGGTTCTAATAGCAATCAGCCCCAGCATTTT. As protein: CASCLALDPGQGSNSNQPQHF.

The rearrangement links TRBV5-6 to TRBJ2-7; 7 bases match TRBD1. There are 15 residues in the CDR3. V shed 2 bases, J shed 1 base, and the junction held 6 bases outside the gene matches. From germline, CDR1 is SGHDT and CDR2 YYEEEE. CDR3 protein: CASSFKQGNSYEQYV. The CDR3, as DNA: TGTGCCAGCAGCTTCAAACAGGGGAATTCCTACGAGCAGTACGTC.

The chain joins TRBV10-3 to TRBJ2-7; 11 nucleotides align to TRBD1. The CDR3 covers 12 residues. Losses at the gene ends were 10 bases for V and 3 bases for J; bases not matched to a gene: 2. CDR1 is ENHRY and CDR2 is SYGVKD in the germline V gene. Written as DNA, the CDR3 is TGTGCCACCGGGACAGGGGGCTACGAGCAGTACTTC. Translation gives CATGTGGYEQYF.

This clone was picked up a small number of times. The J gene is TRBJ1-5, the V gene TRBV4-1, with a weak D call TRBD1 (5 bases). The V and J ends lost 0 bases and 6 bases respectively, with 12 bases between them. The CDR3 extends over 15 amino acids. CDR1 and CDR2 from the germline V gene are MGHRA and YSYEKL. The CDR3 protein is CASSQETGGGQPQHF. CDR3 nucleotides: TGCGCCAGCAGCCAAGAAACCGGGGGAGGTCAGCCCCAGCATTTT.

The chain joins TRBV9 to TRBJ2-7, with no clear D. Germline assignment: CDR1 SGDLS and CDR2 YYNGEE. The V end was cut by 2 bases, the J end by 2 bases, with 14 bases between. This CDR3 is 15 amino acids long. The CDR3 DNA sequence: TGTGCCAGCAGCGTTACTGACTTACTTCCCTACGAGCAGTACTTC. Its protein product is CASSVTDLLPYEQYF.

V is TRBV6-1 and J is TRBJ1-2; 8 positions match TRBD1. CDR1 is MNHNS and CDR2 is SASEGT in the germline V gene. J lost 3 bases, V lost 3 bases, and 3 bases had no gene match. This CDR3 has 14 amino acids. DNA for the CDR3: TGTGCCAGCAGTGAGTGGGGACAGGACTATGGCTACACCTTC. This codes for CASSEWGQDYGYTF.

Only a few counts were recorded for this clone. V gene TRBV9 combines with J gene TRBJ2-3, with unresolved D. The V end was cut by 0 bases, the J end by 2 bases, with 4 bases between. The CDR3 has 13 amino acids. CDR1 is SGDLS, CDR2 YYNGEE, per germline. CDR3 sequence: CASSVAHTDTQYF. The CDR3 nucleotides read TGTGCCAGCAGCGTAGCCCACACAGATACGCAGTATTTT.

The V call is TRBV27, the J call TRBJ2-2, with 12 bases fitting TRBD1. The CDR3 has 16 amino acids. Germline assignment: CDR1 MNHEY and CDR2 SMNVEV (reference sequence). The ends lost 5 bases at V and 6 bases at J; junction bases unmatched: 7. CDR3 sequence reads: CASSHSGTGGAGELFF. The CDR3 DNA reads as TGTGCCAGCAGTCATTCCGGGACAGGGGGCGCCGGGGAGCTGTTTTTT.

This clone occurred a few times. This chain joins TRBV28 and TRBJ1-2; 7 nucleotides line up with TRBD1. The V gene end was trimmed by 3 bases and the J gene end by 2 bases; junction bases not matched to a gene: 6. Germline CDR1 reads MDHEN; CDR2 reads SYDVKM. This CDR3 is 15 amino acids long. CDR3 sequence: CASSFGGGLNYGYTF. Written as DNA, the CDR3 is TGTGCCAGCAGTTTCGGAGGGGGCCTGAACTATGGCTACACCTTC.

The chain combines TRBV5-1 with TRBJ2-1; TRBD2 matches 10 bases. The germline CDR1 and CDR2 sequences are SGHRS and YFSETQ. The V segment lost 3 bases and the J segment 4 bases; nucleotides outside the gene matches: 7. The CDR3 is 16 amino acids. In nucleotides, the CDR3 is TGCGCCAGCAGCTCCCAACTAGCGGGGAGTTACAATGAGCAGTTCTTC. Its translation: CASSSQLAGSYNEQFF.

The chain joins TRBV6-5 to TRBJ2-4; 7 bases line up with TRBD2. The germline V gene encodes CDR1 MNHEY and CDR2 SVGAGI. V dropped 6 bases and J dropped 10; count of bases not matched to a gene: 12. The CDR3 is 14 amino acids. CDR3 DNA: TGTGCCAGCAGACTCGGGGAGGGCGGTAGGATTCAGTACTTC. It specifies CASRLGEGGRIQYF.

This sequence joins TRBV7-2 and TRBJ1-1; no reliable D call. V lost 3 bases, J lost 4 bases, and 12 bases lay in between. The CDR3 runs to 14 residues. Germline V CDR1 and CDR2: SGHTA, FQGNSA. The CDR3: CASSFLIGGTEAFF. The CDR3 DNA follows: TGTGCCAGCAGCTTCCTAATAGGAGGCACTGAAGCTTTCTTT.

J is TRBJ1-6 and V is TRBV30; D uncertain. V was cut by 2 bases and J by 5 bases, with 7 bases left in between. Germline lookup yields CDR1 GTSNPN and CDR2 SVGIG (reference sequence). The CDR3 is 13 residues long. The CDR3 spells CAWSTADNSPLHF. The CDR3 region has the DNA TGTGCCTGGAGTACGGCGGATAATTCACCCCTCCACTTT.

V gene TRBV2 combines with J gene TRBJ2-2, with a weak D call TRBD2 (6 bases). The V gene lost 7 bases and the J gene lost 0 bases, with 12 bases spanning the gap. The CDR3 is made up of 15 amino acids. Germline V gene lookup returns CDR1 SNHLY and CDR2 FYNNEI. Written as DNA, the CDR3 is TGTGCCAGCACGGCGGGACTGACGAACACCGGGGAGCTGTTTTTT. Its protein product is CASTAGLTNTGELFF. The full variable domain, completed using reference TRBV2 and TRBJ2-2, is EPEVTQTPSHQVTQMGQEVILRCVPISNHLYFYWYRQILGQKVEFLVSFYNNEISEKSEIFDDQFSVERPDGSNFTLKIRSTKLEDSAMYFCASTAGLTNTGELFFGEGSRLTVL.

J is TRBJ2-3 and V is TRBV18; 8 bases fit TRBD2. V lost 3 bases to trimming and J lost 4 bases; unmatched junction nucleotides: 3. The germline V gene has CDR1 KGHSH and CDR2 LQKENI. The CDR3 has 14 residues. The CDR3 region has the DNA TGTGCCAGCTCACCGGCTAGCGGGCCAGATACGCAGTATTTT. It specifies CASSPASGPDTQYF.

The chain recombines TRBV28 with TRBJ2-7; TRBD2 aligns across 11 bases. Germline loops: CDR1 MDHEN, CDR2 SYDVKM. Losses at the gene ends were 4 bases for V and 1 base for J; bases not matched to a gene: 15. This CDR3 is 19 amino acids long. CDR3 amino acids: CASSSPLNTLAGVSYEQYF. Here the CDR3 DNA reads TGTGCCAGCAGTTCCCCACTAAATACACTAGCGGGAGTGTCCTACGAGCAGTACTTC.